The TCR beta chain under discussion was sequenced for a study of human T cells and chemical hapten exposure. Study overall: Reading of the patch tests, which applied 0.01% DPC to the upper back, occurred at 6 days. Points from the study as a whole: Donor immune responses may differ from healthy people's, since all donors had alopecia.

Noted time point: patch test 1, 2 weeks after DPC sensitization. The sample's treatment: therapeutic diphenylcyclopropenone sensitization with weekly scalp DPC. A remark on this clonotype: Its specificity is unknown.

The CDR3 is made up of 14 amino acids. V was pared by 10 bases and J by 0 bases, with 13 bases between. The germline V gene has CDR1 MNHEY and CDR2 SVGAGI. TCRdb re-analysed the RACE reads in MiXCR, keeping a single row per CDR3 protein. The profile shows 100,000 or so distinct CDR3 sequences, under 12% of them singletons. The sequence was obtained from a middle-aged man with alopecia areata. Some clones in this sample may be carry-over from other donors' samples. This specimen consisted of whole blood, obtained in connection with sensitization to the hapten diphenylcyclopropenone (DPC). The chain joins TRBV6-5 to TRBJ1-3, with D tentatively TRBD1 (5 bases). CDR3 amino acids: CATRTSSSGNTIYF. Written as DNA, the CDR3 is TGTGCCACCAGGACAAGCTCCTCTGGAAACACCATATATTTT.